These 21 T cell receptor beta chains originate from one sample sequenced in a study of blood T cell repertoires in COVID-19. Libraries were prepared by immunoSEQ multiplex PCR; TCRdb keeps only in-frame clonotypes and omits some of them. The sample contains 150,000 to 200,000 clones, about 91% of which appear only once. Sequencing was performed on peripheral blood. All receptors come from a woman in her fifties or sixties who had recovered from COVID-19.

V gene TRBV4-3 combines with J gene TRBJ2-7, with 8 bases lining up with TRBD1. There are 15 residues in the CDR3. V trimming: 0 bases; J trimming: 3 bases; junction bases outside the gene matches: 4. Germline CDR1 is LGHNA and CDR2 is YSLEER. Here the CDR3 DNA reads TGCGCCAGCAGCCAAGAAGTGGGACAGGTCTACGAGCAGTACTTC. Translating gives CASSQEVGQVYEQYF.

The chain combines TRBV11-2 with TRBJ2-3, with 10 bases fitting TRBD2. This CDR3 contains 16 residues. Germline CDR1 and CDR2: SGHAT and FQNNGV. Unmatched junction bases numbered 9, after V lost 5 bases and J lost 4 bases. The DNA of the CDR3 is TGTGCCAGCAGCCTAGCGCCTAGCGGGGGTGCAGATACGCAGTATTTT. Its protein product is CASSLAPSGGADTQYF.

V usage is TRBV4-3 and J usage is TRBJ2-3, with 14 bases aligning to TRBD2. Germline V gene data show CDR1 as LGHNA and CDR2 as YSLEER. With 0 bases clipped from V and 1 base from J, the junction kept 6 bases outside the gene matches. CDR3 size: 19 residues. CDR3 sequence: CASSQERTSGGLGTDTQYF. The CDR3 DNA sequence: TGCGCCAGCAGCCAAGAGAGGACTAGCGGGGGGTTGGGCACAGATACGCAGTATTTT.

The rearrangement joins TRBV6-2 or TRBV6-3 to TRBJ2-6; D ambiguous. The CDR3 has 14 residues. Looked up from germline, CDR1 is MNHEY and CDR2 is SVGEGT. V shed 5 bases and J shed 0 bases, with 5 bases lying between them. CDR3 amino acids: CASSVNSGANVLTF. The DNA for the CDR3 is TGTGCCAGCAGTGTTAACTCTGGGGCCAACGTCCTGACTTTC.

This clone was found a few times. V gene TRBV7-8 combines with J gene TRBJ2-7; D possibly corresponds to TRBD1 (6 bases). Trimming removed 1 base at V and 3 bases at J, with 16 bases between. Germline V lookup: CDR1 SGHVS, CDR2 FQNEAQ. There are 16 residues in the CDR3. In nucleotides, the CDR3 is TGTGCCAGCAGCTTAGGGGCAGGACAGTTTTACTACGAGCAGTACTTC. Translation gives CASSLGAGQFYYEQYF.

The chain uses TRBV5-4 and TRBJ1-1; 7 bases are a match to TRBD1. The CDR3 has 15 residues. CDR1 is SGHNT, CDR2 YYREEE, per germline (reference sequence). Trimming took 7 bases from V and 0 from J; bases not matched to a gene: 9. CDR3 sequence: CASRRGTELNTEAFF. CDR3 nucleotide sequence: TGTGCCAGCCGCCGCGGGACAGAACTGAACACTGAAGCTTTCTTT. Filled out from reference TRBV5-4 and TRBJ1-1, the complete variable domain reads ETGVTQSPTHLIKTRGQQVTLRCSSQSGHNTVSWYQQALGQGPQFIFQYYREEENGRGNFPPRFSGLQFPNYSSELNVNALELDDSALYLCASRRGTELNTEAFFGQGTRLTVV.

Here the CDR3 reads CASRSSYEQYF. In DNA form, the CDR3 reads TGTGCCAGCAGATCTTCGTACGAGCAGTACTTC. The rearrangement joins TRBV28 to TRBJ2-7; D unresolved. From germline, CDR1 is MDHEN and CDR2 SYDVKM. This CDR3 has 11 residues. V was cut by 6 bases and J by 4 bases, with 7 bases left in between.

The chain combines TRBV7-9 with TRBJ2-5, with a tentative D call TRBD2 (6 bases). V lost 5 bases to trimming and J lost 4 bases, with 17 bases between them. The CDR3 contains 15 residues. Per germline, CDR1 SEHNR and CDR2 FQNEAQ (reference sequence). This CDR3 is CASSPGLHGGETQYF. The CDR3 DNA follows: TGTGCCAGCAGCCCTGGCCTACACGGGGGAGAGACCCAGTACTTC. The entire variable domain, with the rest obtained from reference TRBV7-9 and TRBJ2-5, is as follows: DTGVSQNPRHKITKRGQNVTFRCDPISEHNRLYWYRQTLGQGPEFLTYFQNEAQLEKSRLLSDRFSAERPKGSFSTLEIQRTEQGDSAMYLCASSPGLHGGETQYFGPGTRLLVL.

J is TRBJ1-1 and V is TRBV11-2, with TRBD1 matching over 9 bases. Germline V lookup: CDR1 SGHAT, CDR2 FQNNGV. The CDR3 has 15 amino acids. Germline trimming cut 5 bases from V and 1 base from J; bases unmatched to any gene: 5. The CDR3 DNA is TGTGCCAGCAGCCTAAGGGGACAGGGGAACACTGAAGCTTTCTTT. Translated: CASSLRGQGNTEAFF.

The chain has TRBV28 and TRBJ2-3, with TRBD2 matching 8 bases. The V and J ends lost 3 bases and 2 bases, in that order; junction bases with no gene match: 10. Germline assignment: CDR1 MDHEN and CDR2 SYDVKM. This CDR3 has 17 amino acids. CDR3 loop: CASSFSTSATFTDTQYF. Here the CDR3 DNA reads TGTGCCAGCAGTTTTTCGACTAGCGCGACGTTCACAGATACGCAGTATTTT. Full variable domain (outside the CDR3, taken from reference TRBV28 and TRBJ2-3): DVKVTQSSRYLVKRTGEKVFLECVQDMDHENMFWYRQDPGLGLRLIYFSYDVKMKEKGDIPEGYSVSREKKERFSLILESASTNQTSMYLCASSFSTSATFTDTQYFGPGTRLTVL.

The chain uses TRBV5-1 and TRBJ2-7; D call uncertain. V lost 4 bases, J lost 3 bases, and 20 bases lay in between. The germline gives CDR1 SGHRS, CDR2 YFSETQ. The CDR3 loop spans 16 amino acids. In DNA, the CDR3 is TGCGCCAGCAGCCCGGGTCAACAACTCGGCCTCTACGAGCAGTACTTC. Its translation: CASSPGQQLGLYEQYF.

This chain connects TRBV5-1 to TRBJ2-3; 15 bases line up with TRBD2. The CDR3 spans 17 residues. From germline, CDR1 is SGHRS and CDR2 YFSETQ. V shed 0 bases, J shed 3 bases, and the junction held 2 bases outside the gene matches. The CDR3 is CASSLAGTSGGTDTQYF. Here the CDR3 DNA reads TGCGCCAGCAGCTTGGCCGGGACTAGCGGGGGGACAGATACGCAGTATTTT. The complete variable domain, with remaining parts taken from reference TRBV5-1 and TRBJ2-3, reads KAGVTQTPRYLIKTRGQQVTLSCSPISGHRSVSWYQQTPGQGLQFLFEYFSETQRNKGNFPGRFSGRQFSNSRSEMNVSTLELGDSALYLCASSLAGTSGGTDTQYFGPGTRLTVL.

This clone occurred a few times. The chain employs TRBV11-1 and TRBJ2-5; 13 nucleotides line up with TRBD2. V trimming: 5 bases; J trimming: 5 bases; junction bases outside the gene matches: 8. This CDR3 spans 16 amino acids. From germline, CDR1 is SGHAT and CDR2 FQDESV (reference sequence). In DNA form, the CDR3 reads TGTGCCAGCAGCAAGGGACTAGCGGGGACGAGGGAGACCCAGTACTTC. Its translation is CASSKGLAGTRETQYF. The whole variable domain, remainder taken from reference TRBV11-1 and TRBJ2-5, is EAEVAQSPRYKITEKSQAVAFWCDPISGHATLYWYRQILGQGPELLVQFQDESVVDDSQLPKDRFSAERLKGVDSTLKIQPAELGDSAMYLCASSKGLAGTRETQYFGPGTRLLVL.

The J gene is TRBJ1-2, the V gene TRBV24-1; D call uncertain. Germline loops: CDR1 KGHDR, CDR2 SFDVKD. CDR3 length: 14 residues. The V end lost 3 bases, the J end lost 0 bases, and 7 bases lay between the germline ends. CDR3 residues: CATSDTQTNYGYTF. CDR3 sequence (DNA): TGTGCCACCAGTGATACCCAGACTAACTATGGCTACACCTTC.

The chain is built from TRBV5-4 and TRBJ2-7, with 7 bases aligning to TRBD1. This CDR3 is built from 13 residues. V was pared by 4 bases and J by 4 bases, with 5 bases of the junction left unmatched. Germline V CDR1 and CDR2: SGHNT, YYREEE (reference sequence). The CDR3 region has the DNA TGTGCCAGCAGCGGGGGACAGAGGTACGAGCAGTACTTC. Its protein is CASSGGQRYEQYF.

The chain employs TRBV28 and TRBJ1-5, with 8 bases aligning to TRBD1. J was trimmed by 5 bases and V by 9 bases; bases with no gene match: 3. Germline lookup yields CDR1 MDHEN and CDR2 SYDVKM. This CDR3 is 12 amino acids long. DNA of the CDR3: TGTGCCAGTCCAGGGGGCGATCAGCCCCAGCATTTT. Translated, it gives CASPGGDQPQHF.

V gene TRBV6-5 combines with J gene TRBJ1-4, with D unresolved. Trimming took 2 bases from V and 6 from J, leaving 13 bases between them. Germline assignment: CDR1 MNHEY and CDR2 SVGAGI. CDR3 size: 15 residues. Here the CDR3 reads CASSYGGQEDEKLFF. As DNA, the CDR3 is TGTGCCAGCAGTTACGGAGGGCAGGAAGATGAAAAACTGTTTTTT.

This clone occurred a few times. The chain links TRBV5-1 to TRBJ1-6, with a possible D match to TRBD1 (5 bases). The CDR3 is 16 amino acids. Trimming removed 4 bases from V and 4 bases from J, with 15 bases in between. Germline-derived CDR1 and CDR2 are SGHRS and YFSETQ. Here the CDR3 reads CASSPAGESYNSPLHF. The CDR3 DNA reads TGCGCCAGCAGCCCGGCGGGGGAGTCTTATAATTCACCCCTCCACTTT.

This rearrangement joins TRBV11-3 to TRBJ2-2; no reliable D call. This CDR3 spans 15 amino acids. The V and J ends lost 2 bases and 3 bases respectively, with 10 bases between them. The V gene's germline CDR1 is SGHNT and CDR2 YENEEA. CDR3 coding DNA: TGTGCCAGCAGCTTAACCGGGTTTGACACCGGGGAGCTGTTTTTT. As protein: CASSLTGFDTGELFF.

The rearrangement joins TRBV28 to TRBJ1-5, with TRBD1 matching over 8 bases. V was clipped by 5 bases and J by 2 bases; unmatched bases: 5. The germline gives CDR1 MDHEN, CDR2 SYDVKM. This CDR3 has 15 amino acids. CDR3 sequence reads: CASSTGGGGNQPQHF. The CDR3 nucleotides are TGTGCCAGCAGTACAGGGGGGGGTGGCAATCAGCCCCAGCATTTT.

The J gene is TRBJ2-7, the V gene TRBV6-5; 10 bases agree with TRBD1. CDR3 length: 14 residues. With 2 bases clipped from V and 5 bases from J, the junction kept 3 bases outside the gene matches. In germline, CDR1 is MNHEY, CDR2 SVGAGI. The CDR3: CASSYGDRGHEQYF. In DNA form, the CDR3 reads TGTGCCAGCAGTTACGGGGACAGGGGTCACGAGCAGTACTTC.